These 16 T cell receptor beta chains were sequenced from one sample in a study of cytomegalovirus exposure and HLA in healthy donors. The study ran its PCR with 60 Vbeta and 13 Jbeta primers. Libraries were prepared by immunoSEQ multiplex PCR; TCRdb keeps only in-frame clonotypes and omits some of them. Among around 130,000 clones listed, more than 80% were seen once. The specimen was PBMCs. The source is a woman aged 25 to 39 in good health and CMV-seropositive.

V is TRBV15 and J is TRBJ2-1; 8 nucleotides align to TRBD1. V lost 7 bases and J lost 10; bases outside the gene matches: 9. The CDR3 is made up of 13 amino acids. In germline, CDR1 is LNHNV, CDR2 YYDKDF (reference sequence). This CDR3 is CATNPDRVGEQFF. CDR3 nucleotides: TGTGCCACCAACCCGGACAGGGTTGGGGAGCAGTTCTTC. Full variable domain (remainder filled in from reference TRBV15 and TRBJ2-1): DAMVIQNPRYQVTQFGKPVTLSCSQTLNHNVMYWYQQKSSQAPKLLFHYYDKDFNNEADTPDNFQSRRPNTSFCFLDIRSPGLGDTAMYLCATNPDRVGEQFFGPGTRLTVL.

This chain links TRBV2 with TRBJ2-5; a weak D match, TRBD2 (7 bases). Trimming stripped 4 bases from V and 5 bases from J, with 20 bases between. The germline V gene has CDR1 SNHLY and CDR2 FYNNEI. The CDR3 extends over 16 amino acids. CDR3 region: CASSVGGAGGKETQYF. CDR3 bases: TGTGCCAGCAGTGTTGGGGGGGCCGGGGGGAAGGAGACCCAGTACTTC.

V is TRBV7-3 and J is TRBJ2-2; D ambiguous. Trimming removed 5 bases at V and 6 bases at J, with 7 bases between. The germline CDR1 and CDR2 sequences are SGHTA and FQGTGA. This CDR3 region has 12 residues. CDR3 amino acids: CASSPQAGELFF. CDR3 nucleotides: TGTGCCAGCAGCCCCCAGGCCGGGGAGCTGTTTTTT.

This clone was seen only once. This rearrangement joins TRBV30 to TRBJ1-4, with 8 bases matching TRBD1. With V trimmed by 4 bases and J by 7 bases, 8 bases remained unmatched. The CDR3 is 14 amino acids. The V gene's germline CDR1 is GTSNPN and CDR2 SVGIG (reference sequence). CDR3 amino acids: CAWNSDRVGEKLFF. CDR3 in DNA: TGTGCCTGGAACTCGGACAGGGTTGGTGAAAAACTGTTTTTT.

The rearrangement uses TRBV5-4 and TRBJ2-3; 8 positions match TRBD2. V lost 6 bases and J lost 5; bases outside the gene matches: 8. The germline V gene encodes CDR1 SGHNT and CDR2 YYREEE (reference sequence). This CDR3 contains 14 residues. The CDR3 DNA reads TGTGCCAGCATGTGGCGGGGGGCAGGAGATACGCAGTATTTT. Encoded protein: CASMWRGAGDTQYF.

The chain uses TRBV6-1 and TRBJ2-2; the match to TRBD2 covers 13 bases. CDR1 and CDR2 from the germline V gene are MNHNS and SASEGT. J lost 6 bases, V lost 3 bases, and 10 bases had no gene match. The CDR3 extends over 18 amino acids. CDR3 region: CASSELLAGGPIAGELFF. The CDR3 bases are TGTGCCAGCAGTGAGCTACTAGCGGGAGGGCCAATTGCCGGGGAGCTGTTTTTT.

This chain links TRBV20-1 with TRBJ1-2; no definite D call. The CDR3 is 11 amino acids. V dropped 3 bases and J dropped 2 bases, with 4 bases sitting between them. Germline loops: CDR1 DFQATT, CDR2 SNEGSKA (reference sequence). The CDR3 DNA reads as TGCAGTGCTAGGGCCAACTATGGCTACACCTTC. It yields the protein CSARANYGYTF.

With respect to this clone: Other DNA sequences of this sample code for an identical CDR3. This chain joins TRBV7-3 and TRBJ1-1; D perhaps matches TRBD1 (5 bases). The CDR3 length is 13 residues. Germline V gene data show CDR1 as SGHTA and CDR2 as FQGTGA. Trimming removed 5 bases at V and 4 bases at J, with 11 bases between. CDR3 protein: CASSLQGGTEAFF. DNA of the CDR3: TGTGCCAGCAGCCTTCAGGGTGGCACTGAAGCTTTCTTT.

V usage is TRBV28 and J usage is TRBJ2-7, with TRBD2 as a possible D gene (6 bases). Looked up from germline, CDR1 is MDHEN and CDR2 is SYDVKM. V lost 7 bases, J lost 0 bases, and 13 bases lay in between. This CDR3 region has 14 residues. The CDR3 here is CASNEAAGSYEQYF. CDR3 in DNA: TGTGCCAGCAACGAGGCAGCGGGCTCCTACGAGCAGTACTTC.

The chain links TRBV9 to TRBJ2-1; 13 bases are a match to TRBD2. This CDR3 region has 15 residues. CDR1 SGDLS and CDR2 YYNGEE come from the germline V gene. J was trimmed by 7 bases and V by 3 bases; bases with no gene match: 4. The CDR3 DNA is TGTGCCAGCAGCGCACTAGCGGGGGGGCCAAATGAGCAGTTCTTC. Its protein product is CASSALAGGPNEQFF.

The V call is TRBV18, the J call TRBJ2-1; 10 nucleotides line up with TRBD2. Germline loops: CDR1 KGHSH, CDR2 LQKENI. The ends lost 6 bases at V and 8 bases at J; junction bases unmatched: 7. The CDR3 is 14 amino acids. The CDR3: CASSSLGTSDEQFF. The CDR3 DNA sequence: TGTGCCAGCTCCTCCCTGGGGACTAGCGATGAGCAGTTCTTC.

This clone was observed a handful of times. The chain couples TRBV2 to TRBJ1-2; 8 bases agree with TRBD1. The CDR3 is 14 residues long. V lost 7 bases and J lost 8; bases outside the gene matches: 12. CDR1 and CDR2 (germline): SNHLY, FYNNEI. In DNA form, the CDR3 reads TGTGCCAGCAAGGGGACAGGAGCTGGAGGGGGCTACACCTTC. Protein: CASKGTGAGGGYTF.

The CDR3 sequence: CSVGRVLQETQYF. DNA for the CDR3: TGCAGCGTTGGTCGTGTGCTACAAGAGACCCAGTACTTC. The chain uses TRBV29-1 and TRBJ2-5; the D is unclear. CDR3 length: 13 amino acids. Germline V CDR1 and CDR2: SQVTM, ANQGSEA. V shed 4 bases and J shed 2 bases, with 11 bases lying between them.

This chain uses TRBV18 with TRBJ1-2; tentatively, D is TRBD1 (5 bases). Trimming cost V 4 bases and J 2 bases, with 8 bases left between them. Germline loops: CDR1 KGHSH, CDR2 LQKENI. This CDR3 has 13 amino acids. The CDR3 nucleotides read TGTGCCAGCTCACAGGGGTCGAACTATGGCTACACCTTC. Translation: CASSQGSNYGYTF.

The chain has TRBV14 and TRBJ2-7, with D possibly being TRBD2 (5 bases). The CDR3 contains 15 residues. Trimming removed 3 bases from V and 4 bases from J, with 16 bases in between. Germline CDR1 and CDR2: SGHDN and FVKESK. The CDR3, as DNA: TGTGCCAGCAGCCAGTCCAGCGGAGGAGCTTACGAGCAGTACTTC. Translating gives CASSQSSGGAYEQYF.

CDR3 nucleotide sequence: TGTGCCAGCAGCACCCGTCCTGAGGCTGAAGCTTTCTTT. Protein: CASSTRPEAEAFF. The V call is TRBV7-9, the J call TRBJ1-1; D is ambiguous. This CDR3 comprises 13 residues. Germline V gene data show CDR1 as SEHNR and CDR2 as FQNEAQ (reference sequence). The V end lost 5 bases, the J end lost 6 bases, and 13 bases lay between the germline ends.